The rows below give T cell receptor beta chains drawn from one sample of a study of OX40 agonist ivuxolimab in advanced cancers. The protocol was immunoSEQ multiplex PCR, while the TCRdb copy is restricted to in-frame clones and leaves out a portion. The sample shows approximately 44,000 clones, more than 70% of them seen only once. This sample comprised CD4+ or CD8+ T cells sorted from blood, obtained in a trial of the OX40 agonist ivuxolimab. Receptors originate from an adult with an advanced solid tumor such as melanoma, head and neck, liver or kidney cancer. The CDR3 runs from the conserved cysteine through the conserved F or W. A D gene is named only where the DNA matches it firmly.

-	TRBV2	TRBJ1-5	CASSSEGRLQPQHF
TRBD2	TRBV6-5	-	CASSYSASGRLYEQYF
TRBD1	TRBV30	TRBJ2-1	CAWRGRGHDEQFF
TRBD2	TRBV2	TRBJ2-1	CASSVGLAGPFPGQFF
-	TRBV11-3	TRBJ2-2	CASSLATGPSNTGELFF
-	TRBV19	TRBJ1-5	CASSPYGQNYQPQHF
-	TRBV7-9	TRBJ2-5	CASSSQGGSETQYF
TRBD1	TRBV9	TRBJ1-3	CASSVGTGTGLYTIYF
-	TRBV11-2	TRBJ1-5	CASSDRGTGNQPQHF
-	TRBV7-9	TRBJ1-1	CASTPRRSVVGTEAFF
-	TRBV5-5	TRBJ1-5	CASSPDGQRNQPQHF
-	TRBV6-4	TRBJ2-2	CAIHPPGGKPNTGELFF
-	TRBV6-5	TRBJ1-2	CASREQGYYGYTF
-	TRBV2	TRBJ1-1	CASSDGPGSEAFF
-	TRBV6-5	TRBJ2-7	CASSPPQANYEQYF
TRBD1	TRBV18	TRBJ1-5	CASSSQGARQPQHF
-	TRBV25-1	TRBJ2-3	CASSEARLTDTQYF
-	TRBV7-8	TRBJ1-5	CASSLSSHQPQHF
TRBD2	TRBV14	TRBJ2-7	CASSPRTSGSGYEQYF
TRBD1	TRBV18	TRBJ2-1	CASSPLGTGGDEQFF
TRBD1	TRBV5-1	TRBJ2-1	CASSPGQGSYNEQFF
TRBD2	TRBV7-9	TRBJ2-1	CASRKLAGGGSYNEQFF
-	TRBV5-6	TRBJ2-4	CASSWEGERIQYF
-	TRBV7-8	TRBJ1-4	CASSLGWAANEKLFF
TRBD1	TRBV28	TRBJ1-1	CASSLGTGGTEAFF
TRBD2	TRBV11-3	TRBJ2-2	CASTGTSGRMAGELFF
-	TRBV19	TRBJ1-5	CATTTGGDQSNQPQHF
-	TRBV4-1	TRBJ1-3	CASSQLSQHSGNTIYF
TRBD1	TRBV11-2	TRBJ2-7	CAGQGAGYEQYF
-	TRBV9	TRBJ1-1	CASSATATMNTEAFF
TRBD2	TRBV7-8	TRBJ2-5	CASSTVVGLAGDGRETQYF
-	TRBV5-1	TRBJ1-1	CASSLEGRGTEAFF
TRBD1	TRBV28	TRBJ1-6	CASRVSTGGYSPLHF
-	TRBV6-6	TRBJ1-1	CASSYFRGGNTEAFF
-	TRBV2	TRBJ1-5	CASSDQGGQPQHF
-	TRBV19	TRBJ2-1	CASRDTAKLRGNEQFF
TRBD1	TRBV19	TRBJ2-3	CASSVDRPGQGTDTQYF
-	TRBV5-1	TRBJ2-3	CASSRVAGTDTQYF